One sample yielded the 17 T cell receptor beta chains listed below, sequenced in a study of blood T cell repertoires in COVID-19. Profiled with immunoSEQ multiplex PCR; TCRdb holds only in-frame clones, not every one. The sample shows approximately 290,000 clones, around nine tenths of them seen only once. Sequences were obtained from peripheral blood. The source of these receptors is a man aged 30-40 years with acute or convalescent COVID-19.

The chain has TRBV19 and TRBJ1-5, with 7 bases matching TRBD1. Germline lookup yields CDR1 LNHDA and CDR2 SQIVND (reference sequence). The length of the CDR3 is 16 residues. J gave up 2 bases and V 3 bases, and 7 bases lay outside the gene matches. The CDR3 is CASSIRDRAGNQPQHF. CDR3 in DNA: TGTGCCAGTAGTATCCGCGACAGGGCGGGCAATCAGCCCCAGCATTTT.

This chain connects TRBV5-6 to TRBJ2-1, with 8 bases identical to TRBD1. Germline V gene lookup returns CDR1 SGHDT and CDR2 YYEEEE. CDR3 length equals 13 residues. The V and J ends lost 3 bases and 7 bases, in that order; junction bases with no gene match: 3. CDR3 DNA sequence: TGTGCCAGCAGCTGGGACAGGTTGAATGAGCAGTTCTTC. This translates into CASSWDRLNEQFF. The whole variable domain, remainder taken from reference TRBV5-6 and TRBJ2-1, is DAGVTQSPTHLIKTRGQQVTLRCSPKSGHDTVSWYQQALGQGPQFIFQYYEEEERQRGNFPDRFSGHQFPNYSSELNVNALLLGDSALYLCASSWDRLNEQFFGPGTRLTVL.

CDR3 nucleotides: TGTGCCAGCAGTGACAGGGAAAATTCACCCCTCCACTTT. Its protein is CASSDRENSPLHF. V gene TRBV12-3 or TRBV12-4 combines with J gene TRBJ1-6; 7 bases map to TRBD1. With 5 bases clipped from V and 7 bases from J, the junction kept 2 bases outside the gene matches. The CDR3 has 13 amino acids.

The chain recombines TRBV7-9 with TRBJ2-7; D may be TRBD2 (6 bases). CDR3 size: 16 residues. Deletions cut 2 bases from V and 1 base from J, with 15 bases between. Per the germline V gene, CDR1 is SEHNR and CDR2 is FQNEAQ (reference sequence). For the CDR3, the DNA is TGTGCCAGCAGCTTAACGGCAGCTAGCGCATCCTACGAGCAGTACTTC. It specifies CASSLTAASASYEQYF.

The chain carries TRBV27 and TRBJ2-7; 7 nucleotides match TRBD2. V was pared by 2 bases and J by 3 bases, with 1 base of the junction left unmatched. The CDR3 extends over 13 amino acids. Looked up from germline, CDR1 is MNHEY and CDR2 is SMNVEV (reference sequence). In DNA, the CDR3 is TGTGCCAGCAGTTTAGGACTAGGCTACGAGCAGTACTTC. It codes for CASSLGLGYEQYF.

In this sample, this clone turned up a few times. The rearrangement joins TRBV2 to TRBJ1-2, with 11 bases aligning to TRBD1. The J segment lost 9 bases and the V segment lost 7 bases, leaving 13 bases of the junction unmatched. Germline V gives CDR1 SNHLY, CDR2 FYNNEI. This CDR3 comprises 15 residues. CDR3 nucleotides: TGTGCCAGCAACCCATACCCCGGGACAGGGGGTAGCTACACCTTC. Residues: CASNPYPGTGGSYTF.

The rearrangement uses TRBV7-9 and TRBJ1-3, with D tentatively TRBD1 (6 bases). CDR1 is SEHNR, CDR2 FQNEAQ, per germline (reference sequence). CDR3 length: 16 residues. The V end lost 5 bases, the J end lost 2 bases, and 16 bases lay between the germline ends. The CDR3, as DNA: TGTGCCAGCAGCCCCCCGGACAGCGCGCCTGGAAACACCATATATTTT. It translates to CASSPPDSAPGNTIYF.

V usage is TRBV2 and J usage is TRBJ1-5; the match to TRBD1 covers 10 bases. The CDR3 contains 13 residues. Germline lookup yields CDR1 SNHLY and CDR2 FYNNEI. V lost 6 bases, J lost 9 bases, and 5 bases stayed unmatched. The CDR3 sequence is CASRDRGLGPQHF. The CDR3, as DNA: TGTGCCAGCAGAGACAGGGGGCTCGGGCCCCAGCATTTT.

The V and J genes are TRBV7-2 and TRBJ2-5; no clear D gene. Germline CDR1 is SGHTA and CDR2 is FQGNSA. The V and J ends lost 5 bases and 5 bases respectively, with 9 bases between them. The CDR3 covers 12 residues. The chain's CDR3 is CASSPPNETQYF. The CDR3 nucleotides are TGTGCCAGCAGCCCCCCTAACGAGACCCAGTACTTC.

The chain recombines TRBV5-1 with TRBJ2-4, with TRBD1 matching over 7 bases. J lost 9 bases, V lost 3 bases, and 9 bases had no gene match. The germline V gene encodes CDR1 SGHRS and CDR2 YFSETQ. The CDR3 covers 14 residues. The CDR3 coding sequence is TGCGCCAGCAGCTCGGGACAGCCGGCTGCCATTCAGTACTTC. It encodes CASSSGQPAAIQYF. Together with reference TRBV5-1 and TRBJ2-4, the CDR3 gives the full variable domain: KAGVTQTPRYLIKTRGQQVTLSCSPISGHRSVSWYQQTPGQGLQFLFEYFSETQRNKGNFPGRFSGRQFSNSRSEMNVSTLELGDSALYLCASSSGQPAAIQYFGAGTRLSVL.

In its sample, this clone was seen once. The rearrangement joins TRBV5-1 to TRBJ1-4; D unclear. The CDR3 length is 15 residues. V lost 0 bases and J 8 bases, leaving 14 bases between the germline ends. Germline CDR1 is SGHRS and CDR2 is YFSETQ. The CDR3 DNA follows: TGCGCCAGCAGCTTGGTCCCATGGAGACCCGAAAAACTGTTTTTT. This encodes CASSLVPWRPEKLFF.

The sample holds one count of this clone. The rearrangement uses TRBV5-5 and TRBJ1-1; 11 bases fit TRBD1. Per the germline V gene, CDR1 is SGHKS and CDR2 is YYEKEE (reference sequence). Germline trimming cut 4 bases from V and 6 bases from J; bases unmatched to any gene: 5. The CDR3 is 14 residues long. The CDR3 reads CASSPGTGGSEAFF. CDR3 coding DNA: TGTGCCAGCAGCCCCGGGACAGGGGGTTCTGAAGCTTTCTTT. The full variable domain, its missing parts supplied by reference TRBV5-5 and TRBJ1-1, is DAGVTQSPTHLIKTRGQQVTLRCSPISGHKSVSWYQQVLGQGPQFIFQYYEKEERGRGNFPDRFSARQFPNYSSELNVNALLLGDSALYLCASSPGTGGSEAFFGQGTRLTVV.

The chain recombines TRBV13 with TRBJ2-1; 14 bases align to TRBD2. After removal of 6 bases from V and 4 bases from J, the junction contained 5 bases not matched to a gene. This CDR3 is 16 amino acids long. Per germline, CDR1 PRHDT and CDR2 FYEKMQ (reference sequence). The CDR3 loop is CASSPRTSGRYNEQFF. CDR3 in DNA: TGTGCCAGCAGTCCCCGGACTAGCGGGAGGTACAATGAGCAGTTCTTC.

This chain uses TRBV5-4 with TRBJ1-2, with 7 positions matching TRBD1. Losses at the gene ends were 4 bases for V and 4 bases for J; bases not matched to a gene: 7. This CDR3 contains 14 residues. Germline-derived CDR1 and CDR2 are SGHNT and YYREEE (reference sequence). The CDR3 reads CASSPQGSAYGYTF. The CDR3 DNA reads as TGTGCCAGCAGCCCACAGGGGAGCGCCTATGGCTACACCTTC.

CDR3 sequence: CASVGQAGNTIYF. The CDR3 DNA is TGTGCCAGTGTCGGACAAGCTGGAAACACCATATATTTT. J is TRBJ1-3 and V is TRBV7-9; possible D gene TRBD1, 5 bases. Per the germline V gene, CDR1 is SEHNR and CDR2 is FQNEAQ (reference sequence). The CDR3 covers 13 residues. The V gene lost 9 bases and the J gene lost 2 bases, with 11 bases spanning the gap.

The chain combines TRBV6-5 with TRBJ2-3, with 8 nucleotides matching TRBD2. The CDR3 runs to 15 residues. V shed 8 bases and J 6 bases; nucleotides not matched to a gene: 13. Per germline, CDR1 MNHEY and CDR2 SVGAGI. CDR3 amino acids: CASGEFGGGMDTQYF. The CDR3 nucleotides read TGTGCCAGCGGGGAGTTTGGCGGGGGGATGGATACGCAGTATTTT.

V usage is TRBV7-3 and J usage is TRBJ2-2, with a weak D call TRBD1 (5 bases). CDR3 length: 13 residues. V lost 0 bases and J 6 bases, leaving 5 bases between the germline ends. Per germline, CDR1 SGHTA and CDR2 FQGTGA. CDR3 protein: CASSLTRAGELFF. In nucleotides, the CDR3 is TGTGCCAGCAGCTTAACCAGGGCCGGGGAGCTGTTTTTT.